The clone carrying this T cell receptor (beta chain) has a handful of counts. Deletions cut 7 bases from V and 4 bases from J, with 16 bases between. Germline loops: CDR1 MNHEY, CDR2 SVGAGI. The CDR3 extends over 14 amino acids. MiXCR, applied by TCRdb to the 5' RACE reads, yields one record per CDR3 protein. Among hundreds of thousands of distinct CDR3 sequences listed, about a fifth were seen once. The record originates from a study of T-cell memory formation after mild COVID-19. The chain is built from TRBV6-5 and TRBJ1-1; the D is unclear. The sample taken for sequencing was PBMCs or a T cell subset sorted from them (not recorded which). The receptor was derived from an adult woman who had mild COVID-19 (a few samples of this study predate the infection). Cell type and time point are not known. This chain's CDR3 is CASKARGSSTEAFF. In nucleotides, the CDR3 is TGTGCCAGCAAAGCTCGGGGTTCGAGCACTGAAGCTTTCTTT.